These 7 T cell receptor beta chains came from one sample sequenced in a study of early T cells in non-severe SARS-CoV-2 infection. Using its own MiXCR run on the 5' RACE reads, TCRdb lists one record per CDR3 protein. Among about 80,000 distinct CDR3 sequences listed, around 5% were seen once. The starting material was whole blood, obtained at baseline. The receptor set was obtained from an adult who was a healthcare worker with PCR-confirmed SARS-CoV-2 infection or an uninfected control (not recorded which).

The chain is built from TRBV15 and TRBJ2-1, with 9 bases lining up with TRBD2. The CDR3 runs to 15 residues. Germline assignment: CDR1 LNHNV and CDR2 YYDKDF (reference sequence). V shed 4 bases, J shed 7 bases, and the junction held 8 bases outside the gene matches. The CDR3 loop reads CATSIGTSLTNEQFF. The DNA for the CDR3 is TGTGCCACCAGCATCGGGACTAGCCTTACGAATGAGCAGTTCTTC.

This clonotype was detected a few times. The V gene is TRBV12-2, the J gene TRBJ1-4; TRBD1 was called by the table and not checked on the DNA. TRBV12-2 is given as a pseudogene. The CDR3 totals 18 residues. The CDR3 loop is CASRYPGQGGLANEKLFF. In DNA form, the CDR3 reads TGTGCAAGTCGCTATCCGGGACAGGGAGGTTTAGCTAATGAAAAACTGTTTTTT.

This clonotype was counted at least ten times. The chain is built from TRBV29-1 and TRBJ1-4, with TRBD1 matching over 8 bases. J gave up 7 bases and V 7 bases, and 5 bases lay outside the gene matches. From germline, CDR1 is SQVTM and CDR2 ANQGSEA. The CDR3 totals 12 residues. The CDR3 DNA sequence: TGCAGCGCTGGACAGGGAGTTGAAAAACTGTTTTTT. It is translated as CSAGQGVEKLFF.

This clonotype appeared a few times. V and J are TRBV6-1 and TRBJ2-7; D not certain. V gave up 2 bases and J gave up 3 bases, with 14 bases separating them. In germline, CDR1 is MNHNS, CDR2 SASEGT. The CDR3 loop spans 15 amino acids. The CDR3 sequence is CASSEWVGPLYEQYF. DNA of the CDR3: TGTGCCAGCAGTGAATGGGTAGGGCCTCTCTACGAGCAGTACTTC.

By its share, this clonotype is medium-sized (0.01 to 0.1%). This chain connects TRBV7-2 to TRBJ2-4, with TRBD1 identical over 8 bases. Trimming cost V 5 bases and J 7 bases; bases outside gene matches: 13. CDR3 length: 16 residues. Germline values: CDR1 SGHTA, CDR2 FQGNSA. The CDR3 sequence is CASSQRAGGASNIQYF. In DNA form, the CDR3 reads TGTGCCAGCAGCCAACGTGCAGGGGGCGCGAGTAACATTCAGTACTTC.

This clonotype has ten or more counts. For the CDR3, the DNA is TGTGCCGCCAGCAGGGGGGGGGGCTACGAGCAGTACTTC. The encoded protein is CAASRGGGYEQYF. The rearrangement links TRBV6-5 to TRBJ2-7; perhaps D is TRBD1 or TRBD2 (7 bases each). The CDR3 is made up of 13 amino acids. The ends were cut back, 11 bases at V and 3 bases at J, with 17 bases in the middle. Per germline, CDR1 MNHEY and CDR2 SVGAGI.

About this clonotype itself: One base away lies a much larger clone, so this may be a sequencing read error. The V and J genes are TRBV20-1 and TRBJ2-1; 12 bases map to TRBD1. The CDR3 spans 15 residues. Trimming cost V 0 bases and J 9 bases; bases outside gene matches: 6. The germline gives CDR1 DFQATT, CDR2 SNEGSKA (reference sequence). CDR3 amino acids: CSARDRDRGRSEQFF. The CDR3 DNA sequence: TGCAGTGCTAGAGATCGGGACAGGGGGCGTAGTGAGCAGTTCTTC.